This T cell receptor beta chain was recorded in a study of control samples from healthy donors and cancer patients. Data came from immunoSEQ multiplex PCR; TCRdb stores just in-frame clones and leaves some out. The sample has about 85,000 clones, approximately 88% seen once. The germline V and J ends were trimmed by 4 bases and 2 bases, with 13 bases remaining between them. Looked up from germline, CDR1 is SGHRS and CDR2 is YFSETQ. The CDR3 length is 15 residues. The chain uses TRBV5-1 and TRBJ2-1; D is perhaps TRBD2 (5 bases). Input material: blood. This clonotype was obtained from a woman aged 60-75 years in good health. In DNA, the CDR3 is TGCGCCAGCAGCGGGCCGGAGGACCCCTACAATGAGCAGTTCTTC. The encoded protein is CASSGPEDPYNEQFF.